This T cell receptor (beta chain) was sequenced during a study of response to subunit inactivated influenza vaccine. Study outcomes and limitations: The authors put forward the suggestion that each seasonal influenza vaccination may bring in only a limited number of new T cells.

CDR3 size: 13 residues. With 2 bases removed from V and 1 base from J, the gap between germline ends came to 3 bases. CDR1 is GTSNPN and CDR2 is SVGIG in the germline V gene (reference sequence). For this clonotype: Its antigen remains unknown.

In TCRdb, the RT-PCR reads were re-called with MiXCR into one record per CDR3 protein. The top ten clones hold approximately 2% of a sample with about 520,000 distinct CDR3 sequences, around 25% of them seen once. The sequence came from a man aged 50 or older who received an inactivated influenza vaccine. The chain is built from TRBV30 and TRBJ2-6, with no clear D. The sequencing here drew on CD4+ T cells sorted from PBMCs, taken more than 4 days after vaccination. This CDR3 is CAWSLSGANVLTF. CDR3 nucleotides: TGTGCCTGGAGTTTATCTGGGGCCAACGTCCTGACTTTC. Together with reference TRBV30 and TRBJ2-6, the CDR3 gives the full variable domain: SQTIHQWPATLVQPVGSPLSLECTVEGTSNPNLYWYRQAAGRGLQLLFYSVGIGQISSEVPQNLSASRPQDRQFILSSKKLLLSDSGFYLCAWSLSGANVLTFGAGSRLTVL.